These 10 T cell receptor beta chains came from one sample sequenced in a study of regulatory T cells in long-lasting Graves disease. Researchers made TCR beta libraries by using iRepertoire HTBI primers and running Arm-PCR on CDR3 regions. TCRdb passed the multiplex PCR reads through MiXCR, listing each CDR3 protein once. The sample holds a few hundred thousand distinct CDR3 sequences; 12% are singletons and the top ten take approximately 20%. Indicated time point: newly diagnosed GD, antithyroid drugs for less than 3 months. The TCR library was made from RNA extracted from PBMCs. These data also featured in a second study, about T cells in Graves' hyperthyroidism and ophthalmopathy.

The starting material was peripheral blood mononuclear cells (PBMCs), obtained at new diagnosis, from a patient treated with antithyroid drugs. The receptors originated from a woman younger than 35 with Graves disease.

This clonotype showed up just a few times. The chain combines TRBV6-2 or TRBV6-3 with TRBJ1-5; D uncertain. CDR1 and CDR2 (germline): MNHEY, SVGEGT. The ends were cut back, 5 bases at V and 9 bases at J, with 14 bases in the middle. This CDR3 contains 13 residues. CDR3 bases: TGTGCCAGCAGTCCCAATAAACGAGGGCCCCAGCATTTT. As protein: CASSPNKRGPQHF.

This clonotype was recorded at least ten times. The gene calls are TRBV20-1 and TRBJ1-2; no firm D call. Trimming took 3 bases from V and 3 from J, leaving 11 bases between them. The germline V gene encodes CDR1 DFQATT and CDR2 SNEGSKA (reference sequence). This CDR3 is 13 amino acids long. CDR3 sequence: CSARPSHYYGYTF. The CDR3 bases are TGCAGTGCTAGGCCCTCCCACTACTATGGCTACACCTTC.

With respect to this clonotype: A read error is the likely source, as a far larger clone sits one nucleotide away. V is TRBV11-3 and J is TRBJ2-5; TRBD2 matches at 9 bases. Per germline, CDR1 SGHNT and CDR2 YENEEA. V trimming: 1 base; J trimming: 4 bases; junction bases outside the gene matches: 4. The CDR3 consists of 15 residues. The CDR3 sequence is CASSLGASGAETQYF. The CDR3, as DNA: TGTGCCAGCAGCTTAGGGGCTAGCGGGGCAGAGACCCAGTACTTC.

This chain links TRBV9 with TRBJ1-2; D not certain. CDR3 length: 15 amino acids. V dropped 4 bases and J dropped 0 bases, with 13 bases sitting between them. The germline CDR1 and CDR2 sequences are SGDLS and YYNGEE. The chain's CDR3 is CASSSSHRTNYGYTF. CDR3 coding DNA: TGTGCCAGCAGCTCTAGTCACCGGACTAACTATGGCTACACCTTC.

This clonotype has a count of ten or more. J is TRBJ1-3 and V is TRBV28; D not resolved. Germline V gives CDR1 MDHEN, CDR2 SYDVKM. The V end lost 4 bases, the J end lost 2 bases, and 15 bases lay between the germline ends. The CDR3 runs 16 residues. The CDR3 protein is CASSSPGDPAGNTIYF. CDR3 nucleotide sequence: TGTGCCAGCAGTTCGCCCGGGGATCCAGCTGGAAACACCATATATTTT. Together with reference TRBV28 and TRBJ1-3, the CDR3 gives the full variable domain: DVKVTQSSRYLVKRTGEKVFLECVQDMDHENMFWYRQDPGLGLRLIYFSYDVKMKEKGDIPEGYSVSREKKERFSLILESASTNQTSMYLCASSSPGDPAGNTIYFGEGSWLTVV.

This clonotype was recorded at least ten times. The chain joins TRBV27 to TRBJ1-3; possibly TRBD1 for D (5 bases). Germline assignment: CDR1 MNHEY and CDR2 SMNVEV (reference sequence). The CDR3 is 16 residues long. The ends were cut back, 9 bases at V and 2 bases at J, with 20 bases in the middle. The CDR3 spells CASTVVGGTAGNTIYF. DNA for the CDR3: TGTGCCAGTACCGTTGTCGGGGGGACGGCTGGAAACACCATATATTTT.

This clonotype appeared a few times. The CDR3 end shows no conserved phenylalanine or tryptophan, and so a read error is likely. The CDR3 coding sequence is TGTGCCAGCAGCTTAGTAGCGGTGGACTACGAGCAGTACCTC. Protein: CASSLVAVDYEQYL. V usage is TRBV11-1 and J usage is TRBJ2-7; tentative D call: TRBD2 (6 bases). Germline assignment: CDR1 SGHAT and CDR2 FQDESV (reference sequence). Trimming removed 1 base from V and 3 bases from J, with 10 bases in between. CDR3 length: 14 residues.

The chain joins TRBV18 to TRBJ1-5; unclear D gene. CDR1 and CDR2 from the germline V gene are KGHSH and LQKENI. The V end was cut by 5 bases, the J end by 1 base, with 9 bases between. The CDR3 is made up of 14 amino acids. This CDR3 reads CASSSSGSNQPQHF. In DNA, the CDR3 is TGTGCCAGCTCATCGTCCGGGAGCAATCAGCCCCAGCATTTT.

In this sample, this clonotype turned up a few times. The rearrangement uses TRBV12-3 or TRBV12-4 and TRBJ2-1; 10 bases agree with TRBD2. V shed 7 bases, J shed 0 bases, and the junction held 21 bases outside the gene matches. This CDR3 has 21 amino acids. CDR3 amino acids: CASKTGGSSGSEGSSYNEQFF. DNA for the CDR3: TGTGCCAGCAAGACAGGAGGGTCTAGCGGGAGCGAGGGCAGCTCCTACAATGAGCAGTTCTTC.

Concerning this clonotype itself: A much larger clone sits a single nucleotide away, making a read error possible. The rearrangement joins TRBV6-1 to TRBJ2-2; D possibly corresponds to TRBD2 (5 bases). V was clipped by 10 bases and J by 5 bases, with 29 bases between them. Looked up from germline, CDR1 is MNHNS and CDR2 is SASEGT. The CDR3 contains 18 residues. CDR3 amino acids: CATPRRPGPSGGTGELFF. CDR3 bases: TGTGCCACCCCCAGGAGGCCGGGCCCGAGCGGTGGAACCGGGGAGCTGTTTTTT.